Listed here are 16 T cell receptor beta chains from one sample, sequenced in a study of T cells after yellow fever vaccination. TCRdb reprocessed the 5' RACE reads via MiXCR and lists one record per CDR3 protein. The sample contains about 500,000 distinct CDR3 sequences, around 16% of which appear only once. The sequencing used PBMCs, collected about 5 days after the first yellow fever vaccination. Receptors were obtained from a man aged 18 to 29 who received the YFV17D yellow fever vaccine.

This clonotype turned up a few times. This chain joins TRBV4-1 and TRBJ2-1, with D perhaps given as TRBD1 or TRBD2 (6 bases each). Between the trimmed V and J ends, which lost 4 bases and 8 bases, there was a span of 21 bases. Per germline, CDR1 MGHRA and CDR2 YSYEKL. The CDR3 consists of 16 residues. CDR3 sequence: CASSLLSGGDGDEQFF. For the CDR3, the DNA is TGCGCCAGCAGCCTACTCTCCGGGGGCGACGGAGATGAGCAGTTCTTC.

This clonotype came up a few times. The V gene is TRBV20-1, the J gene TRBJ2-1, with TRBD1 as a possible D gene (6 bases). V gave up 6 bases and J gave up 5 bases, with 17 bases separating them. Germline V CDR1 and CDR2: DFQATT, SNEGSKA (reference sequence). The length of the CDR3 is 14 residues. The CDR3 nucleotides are TGCAGTGCGAGGGAGAGGGGGTTACACAATGAGCAGTTCTTC. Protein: CSARERGLHNEQFF.

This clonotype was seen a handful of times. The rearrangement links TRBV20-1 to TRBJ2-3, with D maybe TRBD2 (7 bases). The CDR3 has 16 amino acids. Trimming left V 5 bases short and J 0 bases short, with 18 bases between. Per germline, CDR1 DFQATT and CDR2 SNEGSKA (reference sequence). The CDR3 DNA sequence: TGCAGTGCTGCCTTCGGCGGGGGCCCTAGCACAGATACGCAGTATTTT. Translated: CSAAFGGGPSTDTQYF.

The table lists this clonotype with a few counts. The DNA for the CDR3 is TGCGCCAGCAGCCCTTCAGGTACCGATGGCTACACCTTC. Translation gives CASSPSGTDGYTF. The gene calls are TRBV4-1 and TRBJ1-2, with D uncertain. Germline CDR1 reads MGHRA; CDR2 reads YSYEKL. Trimming took 4 bases from V and 6 from J, leaving 12 bases between them. This CDR3 is 13 amino acids long.

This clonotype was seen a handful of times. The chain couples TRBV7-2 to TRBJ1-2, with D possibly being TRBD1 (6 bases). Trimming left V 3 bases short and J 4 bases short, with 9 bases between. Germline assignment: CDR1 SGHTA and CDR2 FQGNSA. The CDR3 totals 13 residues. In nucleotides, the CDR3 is TGTGCCAGCAGCTTCCGGGACACCTATGGCTACACCTTC. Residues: CASSFRDTYGYTF.

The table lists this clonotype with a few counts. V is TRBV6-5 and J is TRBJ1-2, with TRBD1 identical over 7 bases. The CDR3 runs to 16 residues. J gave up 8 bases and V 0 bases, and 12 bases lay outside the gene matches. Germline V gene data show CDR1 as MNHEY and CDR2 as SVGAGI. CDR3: CASSYSNWPGGGGYTF. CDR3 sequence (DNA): TGTGCCAGCAGTTACTCGAATTGGCCAGGGGGTGGGGGCTACACCTTC.

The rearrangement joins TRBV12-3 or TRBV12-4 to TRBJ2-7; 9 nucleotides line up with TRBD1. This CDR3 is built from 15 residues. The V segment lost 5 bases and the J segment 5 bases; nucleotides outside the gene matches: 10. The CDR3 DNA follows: TGTGCCAGCAGTACCTGGGGACAGGGAGTCGACGAGCAGTACTTC. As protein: CASSTWGQGVDEQYF.

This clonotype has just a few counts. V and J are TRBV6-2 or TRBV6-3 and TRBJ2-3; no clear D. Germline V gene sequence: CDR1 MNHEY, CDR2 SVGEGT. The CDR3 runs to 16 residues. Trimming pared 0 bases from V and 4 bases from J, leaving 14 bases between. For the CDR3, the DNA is TGTGCCAGCAGTTACTCTACAGCGTACCCCCCAGATACGCAGTATTTT. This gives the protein CASSYSTAYPPDTQYF.

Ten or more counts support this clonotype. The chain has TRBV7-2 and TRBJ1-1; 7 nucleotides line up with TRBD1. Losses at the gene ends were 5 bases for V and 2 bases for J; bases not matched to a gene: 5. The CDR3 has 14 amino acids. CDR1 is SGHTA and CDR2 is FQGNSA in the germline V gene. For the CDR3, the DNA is TGTGCCAGCAGCCAGGACAGGCAAAACACTGAAGCTTTCTTT. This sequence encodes CASSQDRQNTEAFF.

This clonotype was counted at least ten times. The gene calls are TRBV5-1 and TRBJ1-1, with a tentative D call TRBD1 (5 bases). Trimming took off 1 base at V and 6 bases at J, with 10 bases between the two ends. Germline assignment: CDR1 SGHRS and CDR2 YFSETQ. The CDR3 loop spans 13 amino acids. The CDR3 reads CASSLSLGAEAFF. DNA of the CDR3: TGCGCCAGCAGCTTGTCCCTGGGGGCTGAAGCTTTCTTT.

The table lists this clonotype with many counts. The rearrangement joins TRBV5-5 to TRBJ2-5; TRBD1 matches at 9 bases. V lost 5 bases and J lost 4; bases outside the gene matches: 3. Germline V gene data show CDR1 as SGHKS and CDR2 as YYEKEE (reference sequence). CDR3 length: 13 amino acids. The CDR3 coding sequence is TGTGCCAGCAGACCGACAGGGGGAGAGACCCAGTACTTC. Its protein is CASRPTGGETQYF.

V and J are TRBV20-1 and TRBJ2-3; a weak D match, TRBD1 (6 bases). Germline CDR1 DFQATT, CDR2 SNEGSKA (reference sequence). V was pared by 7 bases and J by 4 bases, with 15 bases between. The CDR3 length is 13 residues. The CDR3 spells CSGSGTTADTQYF. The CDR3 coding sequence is TGCAGTGGCTCCGGGACAACCGCAGATACGCAGTATTTT.

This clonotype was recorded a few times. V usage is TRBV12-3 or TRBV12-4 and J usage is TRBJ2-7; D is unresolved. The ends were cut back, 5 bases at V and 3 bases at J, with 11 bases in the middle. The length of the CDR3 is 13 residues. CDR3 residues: CASSPASRYEQYF. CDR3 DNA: TGTGCCAGCAGTCCAGCCAGCCGCTACGAGCAGTACTTC.

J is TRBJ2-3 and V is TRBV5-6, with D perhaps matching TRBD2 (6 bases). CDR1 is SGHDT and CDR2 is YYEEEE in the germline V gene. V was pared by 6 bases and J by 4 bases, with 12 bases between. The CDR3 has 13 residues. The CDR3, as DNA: TGTGCCAGCACCGCGTCGGGGGCAGATACGCAGTATTTT. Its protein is CASTASGADTQYF.

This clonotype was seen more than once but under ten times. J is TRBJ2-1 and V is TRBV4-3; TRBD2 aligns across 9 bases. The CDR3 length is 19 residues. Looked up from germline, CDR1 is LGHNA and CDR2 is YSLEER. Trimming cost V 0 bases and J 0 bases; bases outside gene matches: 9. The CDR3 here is CASSQDPLAGTSSYNEQFF. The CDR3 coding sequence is TGCGCCAGCAGCCAAGATCCTCTAGCGGGGACGAGCTCCTACAATGAGCAGTTCTTC.

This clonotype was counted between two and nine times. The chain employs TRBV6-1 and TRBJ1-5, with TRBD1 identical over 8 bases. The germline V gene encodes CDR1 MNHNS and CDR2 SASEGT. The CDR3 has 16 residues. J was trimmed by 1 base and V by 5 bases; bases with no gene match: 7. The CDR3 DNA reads TGTGCCAGCAGTCCCGAGACAGGGGTGAGCAATCAGCCCCAGCATTTT. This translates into CASSPETGVSNQPQHF.